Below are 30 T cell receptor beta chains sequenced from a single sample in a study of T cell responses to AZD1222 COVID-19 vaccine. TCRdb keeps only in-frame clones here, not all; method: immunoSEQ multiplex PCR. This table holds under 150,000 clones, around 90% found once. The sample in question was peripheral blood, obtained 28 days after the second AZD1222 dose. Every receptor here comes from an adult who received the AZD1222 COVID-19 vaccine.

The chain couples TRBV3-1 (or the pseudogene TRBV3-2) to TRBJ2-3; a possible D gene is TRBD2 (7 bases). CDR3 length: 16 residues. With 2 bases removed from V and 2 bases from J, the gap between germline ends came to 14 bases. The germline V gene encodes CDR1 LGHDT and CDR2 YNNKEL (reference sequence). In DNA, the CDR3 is TGTGCCAGCAGCCAAAACCAAGGGGGGGCCACAGATACGCAGTATTTT. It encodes CASSQNQGGATDTQYF.

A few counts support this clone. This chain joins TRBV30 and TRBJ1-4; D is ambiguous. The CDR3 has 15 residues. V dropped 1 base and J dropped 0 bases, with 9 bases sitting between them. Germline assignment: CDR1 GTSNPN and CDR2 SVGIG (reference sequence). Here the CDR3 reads CAWSAHRATNEKLFF. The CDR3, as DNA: TGTGCCTGGAGTGCCCATCGGGCAACTAATGAAAAACTGTTTTTT.

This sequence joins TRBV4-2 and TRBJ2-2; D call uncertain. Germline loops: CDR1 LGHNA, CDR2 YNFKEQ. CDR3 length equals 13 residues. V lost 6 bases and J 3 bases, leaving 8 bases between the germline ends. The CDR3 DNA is TGTGCCAGCAGGGAAAGGGACACCGGGGAGCTGTTTTTT. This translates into CASRERDTGELFF.

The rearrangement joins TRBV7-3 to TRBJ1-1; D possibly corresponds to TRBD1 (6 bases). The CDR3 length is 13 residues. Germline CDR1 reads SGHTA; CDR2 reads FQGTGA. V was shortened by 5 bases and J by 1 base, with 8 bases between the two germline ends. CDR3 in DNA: TGTGCCAGCAGCGAACAGGGGAACACTGAAGCTTTCTTT. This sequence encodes CASSEQGNTEAFF.

CDR3 protein: CASSLVPGGATEAFF. Written as DNA, the CDR3 is TGTGCCAGCAGTTTGGTGCCCGGAGGGGCCACTGAAGCTTTCTTT. V usage is TRBV27 and J usage is TRBJ1-1, with D perhaps matching TRBD1 (5 bases). The germline V gene has CDR1 MNHEY and CDR2 SMNVEV (reference sequence). Trimming took 3 bases from V and 4 from J, leaving 15 bases between them. This CDR3 is 15 amino acids long.

DNA for the CDR3: TGTGCCAGCAGCCAGGGACAGGGGTCGCCCCAGCATTTT. This gives the protein CASSQGQGSPQHF. This chain connects TRBV3-1 (or the pseudogene TRBV3-2) to TRBJ1-5; TRBD1 agrees at 10 bases. The V segment lost 3 bases and the J segment 9 bases; nucleotides outside the gene matches: 2. The CDR3 consists of 13 residues. Per the germline V gene, CDR1 is LGHDT and CDR2 is YNNKEL (reference sequence).

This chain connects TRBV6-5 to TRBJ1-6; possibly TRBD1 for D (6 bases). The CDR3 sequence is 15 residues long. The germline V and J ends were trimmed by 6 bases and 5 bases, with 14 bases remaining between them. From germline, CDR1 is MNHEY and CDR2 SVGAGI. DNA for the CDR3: TGTGCCAGCAGCAGAATAGGACAGAATAATTCACCCCTCCACTTT. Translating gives CASSRIGQNNSPLHF.

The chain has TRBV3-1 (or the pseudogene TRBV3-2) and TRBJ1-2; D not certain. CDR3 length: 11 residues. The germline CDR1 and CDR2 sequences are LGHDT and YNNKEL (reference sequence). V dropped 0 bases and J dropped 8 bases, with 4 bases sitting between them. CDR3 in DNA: TGTGCCAGCAGCCAAGAATTGGGCTACACCTTC. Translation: CASSQELGYTF.

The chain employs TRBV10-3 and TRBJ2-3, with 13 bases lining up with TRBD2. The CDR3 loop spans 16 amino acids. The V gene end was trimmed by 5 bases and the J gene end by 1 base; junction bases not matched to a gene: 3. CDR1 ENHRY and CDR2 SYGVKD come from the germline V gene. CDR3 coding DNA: TGTGCCATCAGTCGGACTAGCGGGAGTGGCACAGATACGCAGTATTTT. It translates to CAISRTSGSGTDTQYF.

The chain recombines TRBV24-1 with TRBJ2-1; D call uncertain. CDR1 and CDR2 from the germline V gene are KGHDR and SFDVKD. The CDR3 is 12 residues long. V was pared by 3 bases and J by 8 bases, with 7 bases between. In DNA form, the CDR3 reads TGTGCCACCAGTGATGCTAGGGATGAGCAGTTCTTC. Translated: CATSDARDEQFF.

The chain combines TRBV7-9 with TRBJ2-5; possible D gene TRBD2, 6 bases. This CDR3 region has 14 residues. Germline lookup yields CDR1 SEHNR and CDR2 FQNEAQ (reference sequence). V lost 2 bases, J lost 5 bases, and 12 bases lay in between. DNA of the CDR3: TGTGCCAGCAGCTTAAGGGACTCCTTGGAGACCCAGTACTTC. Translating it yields CASSLRDSLETQYF.

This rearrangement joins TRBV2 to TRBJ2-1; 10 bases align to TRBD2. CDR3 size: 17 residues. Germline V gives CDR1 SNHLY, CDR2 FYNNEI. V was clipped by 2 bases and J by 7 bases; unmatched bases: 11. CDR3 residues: CASSERAGGPFLNEQFF. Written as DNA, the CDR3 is TGTGCCAGCAGTGAAAGAGCGGGGGGGCCTTTTTTAAATGAGCAGTTCTTC.

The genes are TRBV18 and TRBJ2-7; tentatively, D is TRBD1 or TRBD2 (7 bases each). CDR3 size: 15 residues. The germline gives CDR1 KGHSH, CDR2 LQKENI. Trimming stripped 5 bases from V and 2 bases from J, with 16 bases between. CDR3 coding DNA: TGTGCCAGCTCAGTACAGGGGAGGGGGACCTACGAGCAGTACTTC. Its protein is CASSVQGRGTYEQYF.

The CDR3 reads CASSGGQLGYTF. CDR3 coding DNA: TGTGCCAGCAGCGGGGGACAGCTCGGCTACACCTTC. The chain is built from TRBV9 and TRBJ1-2; 7 bases line up with TRBD1. V shed 3 bases, J shed 8 bases, and the junction held 4 bases outside the gene matches. The CDR3 covers 12 residues. In germline, CDR1 is SGDLS, CDR2 YYNGEE.

CDR3 nucleotide sequence: TGTGCCAGAAGCCGCCCGGGTCGTGGAAACACCATATATTTT. It yields the protein CARSRPGRGNTIYF. This chain uses TRBV7-5 with TRBJ1-3. TRBV7-5 is a listed pseudogene. The CDR3 has 14 amino acids.

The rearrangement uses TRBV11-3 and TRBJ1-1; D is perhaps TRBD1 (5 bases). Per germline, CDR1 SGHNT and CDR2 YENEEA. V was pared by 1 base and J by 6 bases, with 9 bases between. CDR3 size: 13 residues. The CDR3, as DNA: TGTGCCAGCAGCTTAGGAGGGGAAGCTGAAGCTTTCTTT. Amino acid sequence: CASSLGGEAEAFF. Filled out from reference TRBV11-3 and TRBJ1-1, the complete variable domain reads EAGVVQSPRYKIIEKKQPVAFWCNPISGHNTLYWYLQNLGQGPELLIRYENEEAVDDSQLPKDRFSAERLKGVDSTLKIQPAELGDSAVYLCASSLGGEAEAFFGQGTRLTVV.

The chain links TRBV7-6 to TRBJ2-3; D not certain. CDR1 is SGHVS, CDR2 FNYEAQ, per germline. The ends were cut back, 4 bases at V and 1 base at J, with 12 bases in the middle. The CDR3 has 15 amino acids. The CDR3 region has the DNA TGTGCCAGCAGCTATTCAGTTTTGGGCACAGATACGCAGTATTTT. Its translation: CASSYSVLGTDTQYF. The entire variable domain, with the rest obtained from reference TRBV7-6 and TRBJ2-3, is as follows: GAGVSQSPRYKVTKRGQDVALRCDPISGHVSLYWYRQALGQGPEFLTYFNYEAQQDKSGLPNDRFSAERPEGSISTLTIQRTEQRDSAMYRCASSYSVLGTDTQYFGPGTRLTVL.

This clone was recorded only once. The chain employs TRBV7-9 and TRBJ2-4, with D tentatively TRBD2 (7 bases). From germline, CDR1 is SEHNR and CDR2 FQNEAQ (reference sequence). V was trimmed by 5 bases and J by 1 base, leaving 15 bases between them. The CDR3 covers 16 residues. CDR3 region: CASSPTGGAAKNIQYF. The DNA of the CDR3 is TGTGCCAGCAGCCCCACGGGGGGCGCGGCCAAAAACATTCAGTACTTC.

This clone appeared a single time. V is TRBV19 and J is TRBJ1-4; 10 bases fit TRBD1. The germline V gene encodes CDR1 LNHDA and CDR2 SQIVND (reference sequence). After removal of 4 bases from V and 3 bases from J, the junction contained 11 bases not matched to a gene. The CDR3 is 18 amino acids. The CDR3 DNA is TGTGCCAGTAGTAAATGGACAGGGGGATATGAGGCTAATGAAAAACTGTTTTTT. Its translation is CASSKWTGGYEANEKLFF. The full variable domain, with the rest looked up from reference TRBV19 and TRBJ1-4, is DGGITQSPKYLFRKEGQNVTLSCEQNLNHDAMYWYRQDPGQGLRLIYYSQIVNDFQKGDIAEGYSVSREKKESFPLTVTSAQKNPTAFYLCASSKWTGGYEANEKLFFGSGTQLSVL.

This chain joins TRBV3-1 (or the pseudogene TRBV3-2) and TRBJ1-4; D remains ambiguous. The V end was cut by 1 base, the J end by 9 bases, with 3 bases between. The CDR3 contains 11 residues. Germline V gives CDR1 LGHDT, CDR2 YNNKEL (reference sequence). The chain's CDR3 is CASSQGKKLFF. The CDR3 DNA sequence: TGTGCCAGCAGCCAAGGGAAAAAACTGTTTTTT.

The CDR3 here is CASRRLTDTQYF. CDR3 nucleotide sequence: TGTGCCAGCAGACGCCTCACAGATACGCAGTATTTT. This chain uses TRBV27 with TRBJ2-3; no firm D call. V lost 6 bases to trimming and J lost 2 bases, with 6 bases between them. The CDR3 is 12 residues long. Germline CDR1 reads MNHEY; CDR2 reads SMNVEV (reference sequence).

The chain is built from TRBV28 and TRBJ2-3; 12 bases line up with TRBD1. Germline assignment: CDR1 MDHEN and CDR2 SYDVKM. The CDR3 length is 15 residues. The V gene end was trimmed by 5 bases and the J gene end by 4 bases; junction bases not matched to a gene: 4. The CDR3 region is CASSPGQGASDTQYF. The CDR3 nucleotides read TGTGCCAGCAGTCCGGGACAGGGGGCTTCAGATACGCAGTATTTT.

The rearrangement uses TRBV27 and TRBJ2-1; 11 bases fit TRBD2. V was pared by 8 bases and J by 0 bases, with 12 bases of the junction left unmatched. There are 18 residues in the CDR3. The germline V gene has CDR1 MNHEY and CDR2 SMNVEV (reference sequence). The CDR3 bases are TGTGCCAGCTTTGAGGGGAAGGGACTAGCGGTCTCCTACAATGAGCAGTTCTTC. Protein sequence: CASFEGKGLAVSYNEQFF.

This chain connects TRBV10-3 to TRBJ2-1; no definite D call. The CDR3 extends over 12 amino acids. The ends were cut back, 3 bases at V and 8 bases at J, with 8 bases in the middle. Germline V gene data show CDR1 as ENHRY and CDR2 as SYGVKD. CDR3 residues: CAISERVHEQFF. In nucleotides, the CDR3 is TGTGCCATCAGTGAAAGGGTCCATGAGCAGTTCTTC.

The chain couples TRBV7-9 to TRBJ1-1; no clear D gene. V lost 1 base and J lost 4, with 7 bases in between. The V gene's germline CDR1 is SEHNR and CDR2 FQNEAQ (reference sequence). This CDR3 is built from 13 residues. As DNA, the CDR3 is TGTGCCAGCAGCTTAGATTCGGGCACTGAAGCTTTCTTT. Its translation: CASSLDSGTEAFF.

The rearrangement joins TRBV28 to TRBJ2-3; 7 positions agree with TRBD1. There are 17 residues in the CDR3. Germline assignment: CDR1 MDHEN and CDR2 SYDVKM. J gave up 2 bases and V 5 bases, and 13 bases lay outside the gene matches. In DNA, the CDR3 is TGTGCCAGCAGTCCCCTTCGGGACAGTCAGGACACAGATACGCAGTATTTT. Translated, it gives CASSPLRDSQDTDTQYF.

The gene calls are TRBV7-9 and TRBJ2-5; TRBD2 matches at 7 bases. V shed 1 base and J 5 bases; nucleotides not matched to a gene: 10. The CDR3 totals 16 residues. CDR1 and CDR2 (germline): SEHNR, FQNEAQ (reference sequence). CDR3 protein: CASSLDKGAGVETQYF. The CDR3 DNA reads TGTGCCAGCAGCTTAGATAAAGGGGCGGGAGTGGAGACCCAGTACTTC.

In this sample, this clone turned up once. The CDR3 sequence is CASSLEGGQGYTF. The CDR3 DNA sequence: TGTGCCAGCAGCTTAGAGGGGGGGCAAGGCTACACCTTC. V is TRBV7-9 and J is TRBJ1-2, with D possibly TRBD1 on 6 matching bases. The CDR3 runs 13 residues. The ends were cut back, 1 base at V and 8 bases at J, with 11 bases in the middle. Looked up from germline, CDR1 is SEHNR and CDR2 is FQNEAQ (reference sequence).

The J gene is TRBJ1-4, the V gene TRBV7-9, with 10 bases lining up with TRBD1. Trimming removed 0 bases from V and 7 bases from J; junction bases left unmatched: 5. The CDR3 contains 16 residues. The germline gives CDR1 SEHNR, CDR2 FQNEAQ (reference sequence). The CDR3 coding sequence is TGTGCCAGCAGCTTAGCCGGACAGGGGGTTAGTGAAAAACTGTTTTTT. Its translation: CASSLAGQGVSEKLFF.

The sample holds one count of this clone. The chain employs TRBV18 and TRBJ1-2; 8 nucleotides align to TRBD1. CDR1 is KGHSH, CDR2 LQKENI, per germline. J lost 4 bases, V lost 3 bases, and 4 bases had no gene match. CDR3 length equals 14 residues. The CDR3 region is CASSPPQGGYGYTF. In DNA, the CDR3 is TGTGCCAGCTCACCTCCACAGGGGGGCTATGGCTACACCTTC.